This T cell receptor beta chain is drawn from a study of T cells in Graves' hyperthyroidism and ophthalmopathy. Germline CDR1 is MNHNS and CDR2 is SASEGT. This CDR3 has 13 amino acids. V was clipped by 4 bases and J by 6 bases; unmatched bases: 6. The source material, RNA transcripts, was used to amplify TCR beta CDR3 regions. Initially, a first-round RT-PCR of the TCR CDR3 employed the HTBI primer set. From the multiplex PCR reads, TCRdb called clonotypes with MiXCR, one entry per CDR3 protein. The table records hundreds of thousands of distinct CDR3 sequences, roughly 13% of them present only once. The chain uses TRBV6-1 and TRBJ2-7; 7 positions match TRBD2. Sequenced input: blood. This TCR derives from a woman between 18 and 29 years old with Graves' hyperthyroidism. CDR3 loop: CASSAGLNSEQYF. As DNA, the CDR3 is TGTGCCAGCAGTGCGGGACTAAACAGCGAGCAGTACTTC.